This TCR beta chain was retrieved from a study of T-cell reconstitution after alpha-beta-depleted transplantation in children. TCRbeta library construction was performed incorporating unique molecular identifiers. TCRdb re-called the PCR reads with MiXCR, one entry per CDR3 protein. The repertoire holds about 350,000 distinct CDR3 sequences, with approximately 12% as singletons. Only a few counts were recorded for this clonotype. The CDR3 runs 15 residues. The V end was cut by 3 bases, the J end by 4 bases, with 14 bases between. Germline V gene data show CDR1 as SGHRS and CDR2 as YFSETQ. The TCR originated in a human donor who donated a stem cell graft to a child with Fanconi anemia. Material: PBMCs, obtained from the stem cell graft. The chain employs TRBV5-1 and TRBJ1-5; no firm D call. The DNA of the CDR3 is TGCGCCAGCAGCTCAGACGGACGGGAGAATCAGCCCCAGCATTTT. Its protein is CASSSDGRENQPQHF.